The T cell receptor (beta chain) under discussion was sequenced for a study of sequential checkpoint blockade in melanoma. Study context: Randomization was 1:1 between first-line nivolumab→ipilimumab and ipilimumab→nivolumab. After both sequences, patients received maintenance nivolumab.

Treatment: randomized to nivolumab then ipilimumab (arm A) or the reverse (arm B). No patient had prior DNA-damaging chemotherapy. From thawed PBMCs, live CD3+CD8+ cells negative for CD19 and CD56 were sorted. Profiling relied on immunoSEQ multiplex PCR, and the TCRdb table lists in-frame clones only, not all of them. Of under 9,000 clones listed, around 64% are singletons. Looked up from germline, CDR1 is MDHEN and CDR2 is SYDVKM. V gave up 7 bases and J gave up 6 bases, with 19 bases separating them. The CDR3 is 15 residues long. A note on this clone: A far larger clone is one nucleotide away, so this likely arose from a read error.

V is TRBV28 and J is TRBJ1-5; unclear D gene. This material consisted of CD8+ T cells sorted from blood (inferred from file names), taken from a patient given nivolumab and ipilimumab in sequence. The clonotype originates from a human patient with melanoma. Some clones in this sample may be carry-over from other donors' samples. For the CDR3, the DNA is TGTGCCAGCACCGCCCCTGAGGGTTACATTCAGCCCCAGCATTTT. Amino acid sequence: CASTAPEGYIQPQHF. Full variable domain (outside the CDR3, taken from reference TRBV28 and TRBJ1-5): DVKVTQSSRYLVKRTGEKVFLECVQDMDHENMFWYRQDPGLGLRLIYFSYDVKMKEKGDIPEGYSVSREKKERFSLILESASTNQTSMYLCASTAPEGYIQPQHFGDGTRLSIL.